The next 24 T cell receptor beta chains were all read from a single sample in a study of shared clonotypes between healthy human individuals. Data came from immunoSEQ multiplex PCR; TCRdb stores just in-frame clones and leaves some out. The repertoire has 110,000 or so clones, 55% to 80% of them found once; the top ten carry 20% to 25%. The sample consisted of memory CD8+ T cells sorted from blood. Subset: CD45RO+ cells pooled with CCR7-negative TemRA cells. These receptors originate from a woman in her thirties in good health.

J is TRBJ1-5 and V is TRBV28; the match to TRBD1 covers 8 bases. This CDR3 region has 14 residues. V gave up 6 bases and J gave up 6 bases; unmatched junction bases: 7. Germline V gives CDR1 MDHEN, CDR2 SYDVKM. CDR3: CASSLTGDGQPQHF. The CDR3 DNA reads as TGTGCCAGCAGCCTGACAGGGGACGGTCAGCCCCAGCATTTT.

This clone came up once. V is TRBV2 and J is TRBJ1-4; D not resolved. Trimming stripped 7 bases from V and 7 bases from J, with 16 bases between. The CDR3 sequence is 14 residues long. Germline CDR1 SNHLY, CDR2 FYNNEI. In DNA form, the CDR3 reads TGTGCCAGCATAGGAGGCAGTCTCCCTGAAAAACTGTTTTTT. Its protein product is CASIGGSLPEKLFF. The full variable domain, in which reference TRBV2 and TRBJ1-4 provide the parts outside the CDR3, is EPEVTQTPSHQVTQMGQEVILRCVPISNHLYFYWYRQILGQKVEFLVSFYNNEISEKSEIFDDQFSVERPDGSNFTLKIRSTKLEDSAMYFCASIGGSLPEKLFFGSGTQLSVL.

This clone was recorded once. Written as DNA, the CDR3 is TGCGCCAGCAGCCAAGGGGTGGGCAGGGCCCTTGGTGAGCAGTTCTTC. Encoded protein: CASSQGVGRALGEQFF. This sequence joins TRBV4-1 and TRBJ2-1; TRBD1 might be the D (5 bases). The V gene's germline CDR1 is MGHRA and CDR2 YSYEKL. Between the trimmed V and J ends, which lost 1 base and 9 bases, there was a span of 19 bases. The CDR3 extends over 16 amino acids.

The V gene is TRBV28, the J gene TRBJ2-7; TRBD2 agrees at 11 bases. Germline V gene sequence: CDR1 MDHEN, CDR2 SYDVKM. The length of the CDR3 is 13 residues. The ends lost 7 bases at V and 10 bases at J; junction bases unmatched: 9. The chain's CDR3 is CASNPLAGGSQYF. CDR3 nucleotide sequence: TGTGCCAGCAACCCCCTAGCGGGAGGCTCCCAGTACTTC.

This clone was seen a single time. The V and J genes are TRBV6-5 and TRBJ2-5; D possibly matches TRBD1 or TRBD2 (5 bases each). TRBJ2-7 explains the end of the DNA better; the J call may be wrong. The CDR3 has 15 amino acids. From germline, CDR1 is MNHEY and CDR2 SVGAGI. The CDR3 region has the DNA TGTGCCAGCAGTTATGGGACCCCGTCCTTATACGAGCAGTACTTC. It encodes CASSYGTPSLYEQYF.

The chain couples TRBV6-1 to TRBJ1-2; 12 bases align to TRBD1. The CDR3 is made up of 14 amino acids. CDR1 and CDR2 (germline): MNHNS, SASEGT. J lost 13 bases, V lost 5 bases, and 11 bases had no gene match. In DNA form, the CDR3 reads TGTGCCAGCAGTTCCCTAGGGGGACAGGGGGCGATCACCTTC. Protein sequence: CASSSLGGQGAITF.

To note about this clone: Other DNA variants within this sample encode the same CDR3. Here the CDR3 DNA reads TGCGCCAGCAGCTTGACTAGCGGGAGGGCCGGGGAGACCCAGTACTTC. Translation gives CASSLTSGRAGETQYF. The rearrangement uses TRBV5-1 and TRBJ2-5, with 13 positions matching TRBD2. The CDR3 runs to 16 residues. V shed 1 base and J 5 bases; nucleotides not matched to a gene: 5. CDR1 is SGHRS and CDR2 is YFSETQ in the germline V gene.

The chain recombines TRBV12-2 with TRBJ2-5; TRBD1 is the table's D call, not checked against the DNA. TRBV12-2 is an annotated pseudogene. This CDR3 spans 16 amino acids. Written as DNA, the CDR3 is TGTGCAAGTCGCTTTCCGGGACAGGGGGTAGGGGAGACCCAGTACTTC. It specifies CASRFPGQGVGETQYF.

The gene calls are TRBV25-1 and TRBJ2-3, with D perhaps TRBD2 (5 bases). The germline gives CDR1 MGHDK, CDR2 SYGVNS. V was trimmed by 3 bases and J by 11 bases, leaving 18 bases between them. This CDR3 spans 14 amino acids. Here the CDR3 reads CASSEKEAPSVQYF. As DNA, the CDR3 is TGTGCCAGCAGTGAGAAGGAGGCCCCATCCGTGCAGTATTTT.

This clone was seen just once. This rearrangement joins TRBV6-1 to TRBJ1-1, with D possibly being TRBD1 (6 bases). V lost 1 base and J 10 bases, leaving 19 bases between the germline ends. CDR3 length equals 15 residues. The germline gives CDR1 MNHNS, CDR2 SASEGT. CDR3 nucleotide sequence: TGTGCCAGCAGTGAAGTGATCGGACAGTCACGAGGAGCTTTCTTT. Translating it yields CASSEVIGQSRGAFF.

This clone was counted a single time. At one boundary the junction diverges from the germline segment, which might be a read error. Other DNA sequences of this sample code for an identical CDR3. The V and J genes are TRBV6-1 and TRBJ1-3; 7 bases agree with TRBD1. This CDR3 region has 16 residues. Germline V gene sequence: CDR1 MNHNS, CDR2 SASEGT. The CDR3 bases are TGTGCTAGCAGTGAAGCCGGGAGGGGGCTTGGAAACACCATATATTTT. It codes for CASSEAGRGLGNTIYF.

The rearrangement uses TRBV28 and TRBJ2-1; 11 bases match TRBD2. CDR1 is MDHEN and CDR2 is SYDVKM in the germline V gene. Germline trimming cut 4 bases from V and 3 bases from J; bases unmatched to any gene: 11. CDR3 size: 18 residues. The CDR3 reads CASSSPGLAGVYYNEQFF. The CDR3 region has the DNA TGTGCCAGCAGTTCTCCCGGACTAGCGGGTGTGTACTACAATGAGCAGTTCTTC. The full variable domain, rest sourced from reference TRBV28 and TRBJ2-1, is DVKVTQSSRYLVKRTGEKVFLECVQDMDHENMFWYRQDPGLGLRLIYFSYDVKMKEKGDIPEGYSVSREKKERFSLILESASTNQTSMYLCASSSPGLAGVYYNEQFFGPGTRLTVL.

This chain links TRBV7-9 with TRBJ2-7; D not resolved. The CDR3 consists of 12 residues. Germline CDR1 and CDR2: SEHNR and FQNEAQ (reference sequence). Trimming shortened V by 0 bases and J by 3 bases, and 3 bases separated the two germline ends. The CDR3 loop reads CASSLANYEQYF. The CDR3 DNA reads as TGTGCCAGCAGCTTAGCGAACTACGAGCAGTACTTC.

The chain joins TRBV10-3 to TRBJ2-7, with TRBD1 matching 10 bases. The J segment lost 4 bases and the V segment lost 8 bases, leaving 8 bases of the junction unmatched. CDR1 is ENHRY and CDR2 is SYGVKD in the germline V gene. This CDR3 region has 14 residues. The CDR3 reads CAIASGQGTYEQYF. CDR3 bases: TGTGCCATCGCCTCGGGACAGGGGACTTACGAGCAGTACTTC.

The CDR3 coding sequence is TGTGCCAGCAGCGGGACTAGCGGGAGGGGGGAGCAGTTCTTC. Translation: CASSGTSGRGEQFF. The rearrangement uses TRBV9 and TRBJ2-1, with 15 bases that match TRBD2. From germline, CDR1 is SGDLS and CDR2 YYNGEE. Trimming removed 3 bases from V and 10 bases from J; junction bases left unmatched: 2. CDR3 length: 14 residues.

The chain links TRBV11-2 to TRBJ2-7; the match to TRBD2 covers 10 bases. The CDR3 extends over 17 amino acids. J gave up 6 bases and V 1 base, and 12 bases lay outside the gene matches. Germline V gene sequence: CDR1 SGHAT, CDR2 FQNNGV. The CDR3 DNA sequence: TGTGCCAGCAGCTTAGTCGCCCCTAGCGGGAGACCTCGCGAGCAGTACTTC. Its translation is CASSLVAPSGRPREQYF.

This clone was seen just once. This chain joins TRBV19 and TRBJ2-7, with 9 positions matching TRBD2. Germline V CDR1 and CDR2: LNHDA, SQIVND (reference sequence). CDR3 size: 22 residues. V lost 7 bases to trimming and J lost 3 bases; unmatched junction nucleotides: 31. Here the CDR3 reads CASMGTGQVEGLAFWVFYEQYF. The DNA of the CDR3 is TGTGCCAGTATGGGGACCGGACAGGTGGAGGGACTAGCATTTTGGGTATTCTACGAGCAGTACTTC. Complete variable domain (other parts from reference TRBV19 and TRBJ2-7): DGGITQSPKYLFRKEGQNVTLSCEQNLNHDAMYWYRQDPGQGLRLIYYSQIVNDFQKGDIAEGYSVSREKKESFPLTVTSAQKNPTAFYLCASMGTGQVEGLAFWVFYEQYFGPGTRLTVT.

In this sample, this clone turned up once. This chain connects TRBV5-4 to TRBJ2-7; 9 bases are shared with TRBD1. CDR1 and CDR2 (germline): SGHNT, YYREEE (reference sequence). The CDR3 has 15 amino acids. With V trimmed by 1 base and J by 0 bases, 2 bases remained unmatched. CDR3 nucleotide sequence: TGTGCCAGCAGCTTGCTGGGACAGGGCTCCTACGAGCAGTACTTC. Translating it yields CASSLLGQGSYEQYF.

This clone was seen just once. V and J are TRBV28 and TRBJ2-1, with a weak D call TRBD1 (5 bases). Per the germline V gene, CDR1 is MDHEN and CDR2 is SYDVKM. V shed 6 bases and J shed 4 bases, with 22 bases lying between them. The CDR3 totals 17 residues. The CDR3 region has the DNA TGTGCCAGCAGACCAAGGGGTGTGGGTAAAACGTACAATGAGCAGTTCTTC. Protein product: CASRPRGVGKTYNEQFF.

The V and J genes are TRBV15 and TRBJ1-5; 7 nucleotides align to TRBD1. The length of the CDR3 is 15 residues. Germline CDR1 and CDR2: LNHNV and YYDKDF (reference sequence). The junction had 6 bases not matched to a gene; V was cut back by 4 bases and J by 3 bases. DNA for the CDR3: TGTGCCACCAGCACCAGACAGGGAGACAATCAGCCCCAGCATTTT. Translating gives CATSTRQGDNQPQHF.

The gene calls are TRBV10-3 and TRBJ2-7; possible D gene TRBD2, 6 bases. Germline CDR1 and CDR2: ENHRY and SYGVKD. V lost 3 bases and J lost 2, with 11 bases in between. This CDR3 is 14 amino acids long. The CDR3 DNA follows: TGTGCCATCAGTGATGGCGGGGCTGCCTACGAGCAGTACTTC. It translates to CAISDGGAAYEQYF.

The sample holds a few counts of this clone. The CDR3 is CASGGQGYEQYF. CDR3 DNA: TGTGCCAGCGGGGGACAGGGCTACGAGCAGTACTTC. The V gene is TRBV9, the J gene TRBJ2-7, with TRBD1 identical over 9 bases. This CDR3 has 12 amino acids. V was clipped by 7 bases and J by 3 bases; unmatched bases: 2. Germline CDR1 SGDLS, CDR2 YYNGEE.

The rearrangement links TRBV14 to TRBJ2-5; weak D call: TRBD2 (6 bases). The DNA end is a closer match to TRBJ2-7, so the J assignment may be wrong. Germline CDR1 reads SGHDN; CDR2 reads FVKESK. The CDR3 consists of 15 residues. In DNA form, the CDR3 reads TGTGCCAGCAGCCAAGATCCTGCGGGAAAGGTCGAGCAGTACTTC. As protein: CASSQDPAGKVEQYF.

This rearrangement joins TRBV6-1 to TRBJ1-1; no clear D. This CDR3 contains 11 residues. Trimming removed 2 bases from V and 11 bases from J, with 9 bases in between. The germline CDR1 and CDR2 sequences are MNHNS and SASEGT. Written as DNA, the CDR3 is TGTGCCAGCAGTGAAATCACCTTTGCTTTCTTT. It is translated as CASSEITFAFF.